These T cell receptor beta chains were read from a single sample in a study of T cell repertoires in cytomegalovirus infection. TCRdb itself ran the reads through MiXCR, one entry per CDR3 protein. The sample carries 830,000 or so distinct CDR3 sequences, less than 35% recorded once. What these receptors recognize is not known. This material consisted of cultured CD8+ T cells from PBMCs, taken from culture after CMV antigen stimulation. The receptor source for this set is a human donor in good health (CMV status not recorded). Some clones in this sample may be carry-over from other donors' samples. Each CDR3 is given with its conserved first and last residue. D genes are given only for firm matches. The size of a clone is reported for some rows only, either as once, few or many, or as a class for expanded clones.

D gene: -
J gene: TRBJ2-7
CDR3 length: 13
V gene: TRBV7-6
clone size: -
CDR3 protein: CASSYPNLYEQYF
CDR3 DNA: TGTGCCAGCAGCTACCCAAACCTCTACGAGCAGTACTTC

D gene: -
J gene: TRBJ2-7
CDR3 length: 16
V gene: TRBV7-9
clone size: few
CDR3 protein: CASSLGGRGSSYEQYF
CDR3 DNA: TGTGCCAGCAGCTTAGGGGGGCGGGGAAGCTCCTACGAGCAGTACTTC

D gene: -
J gene: TRBJ1-1
CDR3 length: 15
V gene: TRBV7-9
clone size: few
CDR3 protein: CASSPSKRSNTEAFF
CDR3 DNA: TGTGCCAGCAGCCCCTCGAAGCGTAGCAACACTGAAGCTTTCTTT

D gene: -
J gene: TRBJ1-4
CDR3 length: 13
V gene: TRBV7-9
clone size: few
CDR3 protein: CASSLEDSEKLFF
CDR3 DNA: TGTGCCAGCAGCTTAGAGGACAGTGAAAAACTGTTTTTT

D gene: -
J gene: TRBJ2-3
CDR3 length: 14
V gene: TRBV27
clone size: -
CDR3 protein: CASSPLKGGYTQYF
CDR3 DNA: TGTGCCAGCAGCCCTCTCAAGGGGGGATATACGCAGTATTTT

D gene: TRBD2
J gene: TRBJ2-4
CDR3 length: 20
V gene: TRBV4-2
clone size: -
CDR3 protein: CASSQPGLAGGPPAKNIQYF
CDR3 DNA: TGTGCCAGCAGCCAACCGGGACTAGCGGGGGGGCCTCCAGCCAAAAACATTCAGTACTTC

D gene: -
J gene: TRBJ1-3
CDR3 length: 13
V gene: TRBV12-3/TRBV12-4
clone size: few
CDR3 protein: CASRSVSGNTIYF
CDR3 DNA: TGTGCCAGCAGGTCGGTCTCTGGAAACACCATATATTTT

D gene: TRBD2
J gene: TRBJ2-7
CDR3 length: 14
V gene: TRBV27
clone size: -
CDR3 protein: CASSLTSGGDEQYF
CDR3 DNA: TGTGCCAGCAGTTTGACTAGCGGGGGGGATGAGCAGTACTTC

D gene: TRBD1
J gene: TRBJ1-1
CDR3 length: 15
V gene: TRBV19
clone size: few
CDR3 protein: CASSILRDRFTEAFF
CDR3 DNA: TGTGCCAGTAGTATTCTCCGGGACAGGTTCACTGAAGCTTTCTTT

D gene: -
J gene: TRBJ2-1
CDR3 length: 13
V gene: TRBV5-1
clone size: -
CDR3 protein: CASVGPGDNEQFF
CDR3 DNA: TGCGCCAGCGTCGGCCCAGGGGACAATGAGCAGTTCTTC

D gene: TRBD2
J gene: TRBJ2-3
CDR3 length: 19
V gene: TRBV3-1
clone size: few
CDR3 protein: CASSQENLAGDSSTDTQYF
CDR3 DNA: TGTGCCAGCAGCCAAGAAAATCTAGCGGGGGACTCTAGCACAGATACGCAGTATTTT

D gene: -
J gene: TRBJ2-1
CDR3 length: 14
V gene: TRBV27
clone size: -
CDR3 protein: CASRVSGGRNEQFF
CDR3 DNA: TGTGCCAGCAGAGTCTCGGGGGGCCGAAATGAGCAGTTCTTC

D gene: -
J gene: TRBJ2-3
CDR3 length: 16
V gene: TRBV7-6
clone size: -
CDR3 protein: CASSAPTSPSPDTQYF
CDR3 DNA: TGTGCCAGCAGCGCCCCGACTAGTCCCTCACCTGATACGCAGTATTTT

D gene: -
J gene: TRBJ2-5
CDR3 length: 13
V gene: TRBV5-1
clone size: few
CDR3 protein: CASSSTEQETQYF
CDR3 DNA: TGCGCCAGCAGCTCGACAGAGCAAGAGACCCAGTACTTC

D gene: -
J gene: TRBJ2-1
CDR3 length: 14
V gene: TRBV7-7
clone size: few
CDR3 protein: CASSPKGRYNEQFF
CDR3 DNA: TGTGCTAGCAGCCCGAAAGGCCGGTACAATGAGCAGTTCTTC

D gene: -
J gene: TRBJ2-3
CDR3 length: 17
V gene: TRBV4-2
clone size: -
CDR3 protein: CASSQRSTTPYTDTQYF
CDR3 DNA: TGTGCCAGCAGCCAAAGGTCAACCACCCCTTATACAGATACGCAGTATTTT

D gene: TRBD2
J gene: TRBJ2-7
CDR3 length: 14
V gene: TRBV7-9
clone size: -
CDR3 protein: CASSLELGGGEQYF
CDR3 DNA: TGTGCCAGCAGCTTAGAGCTTGGGGGGGGCGAGCAGTACTTC

D gene: TRBD1
J gene: TRBJ2-7
CDR3 length: 15
V gene: TRBV28
clone size: many
CDR3 protein: CASSFRQGPSGEQYF
CDR3 DNA: TGTGCCAGCAGTTTTCGACAGGGGCCATCCGGCGAGCAGTACTTC

D gene: -
J gene: TRBJ2-7
CDR3 length: 14
V gene: TRBV10-3
clone size: -
CDR3 protein: CAISDRERQYEQYF
CDR3 DNA: TGTGCCATCAGTGATAGGGAGAGACAATACGAGCAGTACTTC

D gene: -
J gene: TRBJ2-7
CDR3 length: 15
V gene: TRBV20-1
clone size: few
CDR3 protein: CSARDLQDKTYEQYF
CDR3 DNA: TGCAGTGCTAGAGATCTTCAGGACAAGACCTACGAGCAGTACTTC

D gene: -
J gene: TRBJ2-7
CDR3 length: 10
V gene: TRBV2
clone size: -
CDR3 protein: CASRGNEQYF
CDR3 DNA: TGTGCCAGCAGAGGGAACGAGCAGTACTTC

D gene: TRBD1
J gene: TRBJ2-1
CDR3 length: 12
V gene: TRBV5-1
clone size: -
CDR3 protein: CASRGTGVDEFF
CDR3 DNA: TGCGCCAGCAGAGGGACAGGAGTAGACGAGTTCTTC

D gene: -
J gene: TRBJ2-6
CDR3 length: 14
V gene: TRBV9
clone size: -
CDR3 protein: CASSVAGTAAVLTF
CDR3 DNA: TGTGCCAGCAGCGTCGCAGGGACGGCGGCCGTCCTGACTTTC

D gene: -
J gene: TRBJ2-2
CDR3 length: 14
V gene: TRBV4-1
clone size: -
CDR3 protein: CASSQEWASGELFF
CDR3 DNA: TGCGCCAGCAGCCAAGAGTGGGCGAGCGGGGAGCTGTTTTTT

D gene: TRBD1
J gene: TRBJ2-1
CDR3 length: 15
V gene: TRBV11-2
clone size: -
CDR3 protein: CASSEGTAPGLEQFF
CDR3 DNA: TGTGCCAGCAGCGAAGGGACAGCACCCGGGCTCGAGCAGTTCTTC

D gene: TRBD1
J gene: TRBJ1-2
CDR3 length: 15
V gene: TRBV12-3/TRBV12-4
clone size: many
CDR3 protein: CASSSQLTGPYGYTF
CDR3 DNA: TGTGCCAGCAGCTCCCAACTGACAGGGCCCTATGGCTACACCTTC

D gene: -
J gene: TRBJ2-3
CDR3 length: 15
V gene: TRBV11-1
clone size: -
CDR3 protein: CASSLIIGTGDTQYF
CDR3 DNA: TGTGCCAGCAGCTTAATTATCGGAACGGGTGATACGCAGTATTTT

D gene: -
J gene: TRBJ1-5
CDR3 length: 14
V gene: TRBV12-3/TRBV12-4
clone size: -
CDR3 protein: CASRFGGYNQPQHF
CDR3 DNA: TGTGCCAGCAGGTTCGGAGGGTACAATCAGCCCCAGCATTTT

D gene: TRBD1
J gene: TRBJ1-1
CDR3 length: 16
V gene: TRBV19
clone size: few
CDR3 protein: CASMLLSGGKNTEAFF
CDR3 DNA: TGTGCCAGTATGCTCCTATCAGGGGGCAAGAACACTGAAGCTTTCTTT